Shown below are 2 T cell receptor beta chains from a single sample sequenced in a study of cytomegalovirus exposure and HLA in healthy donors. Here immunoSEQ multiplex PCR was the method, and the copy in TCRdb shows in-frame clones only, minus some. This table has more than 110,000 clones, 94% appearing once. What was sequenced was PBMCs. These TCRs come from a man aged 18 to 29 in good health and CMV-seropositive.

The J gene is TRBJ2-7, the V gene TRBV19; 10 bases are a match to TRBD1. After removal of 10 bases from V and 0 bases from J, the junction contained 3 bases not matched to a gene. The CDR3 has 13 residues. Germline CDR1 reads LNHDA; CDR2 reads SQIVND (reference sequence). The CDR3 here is CATGQGISYEQYF. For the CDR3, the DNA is TGTGCCACGGGACAGGGGATCTCCTACGAGCAGTACTTC.

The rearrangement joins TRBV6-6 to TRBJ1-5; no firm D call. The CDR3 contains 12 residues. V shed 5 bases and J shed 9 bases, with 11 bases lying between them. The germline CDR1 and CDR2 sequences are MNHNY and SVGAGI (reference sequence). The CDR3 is CASSRLERPQHF. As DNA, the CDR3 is TGTGCCAGCAGTCGGCTGGAGCGGCCCCAGCATTTT.